The 12 T cell receptor beta chains reported below all come from one sample, sequenced in a study of cytomegalovirus exposure and HLA in healthy donors. It was with 60 Vbeta and 13 Jbeta primers that the PCR ran. Sequenced by immunoSEQ multiplex PCR; TCRdb stores in-frame clones only, minus some. Among 150,000 to 200,000 clones, around four fifths were seen once, and the ten largest hold 9.7%. Input material: PBMCs. Receptors originate from a man aged 18 to 29 in good health and CMV-seropositive.

This rearrangement joins TRBV11-2 to TRBJ2-1, with a possible D match to TRBD2 (6 bases). Trimming took off 0 bases at V and 0 bases at J, with 9 bases between the two ends. Germline V gives CDR1 SGHAT, CDR2 FQNNGV. The CDR3 spans 16 residues. The CDR3 coding sequence is TGTGCCAGCAGCTTAGAGGGCGGGACCTCCTACAATGAGCAGTTCTTC. This codes for CASSLEGGTSYNEQFF.

This rearrangement joins TRBV27 to TRBJ1-5; D is unclear. V lost 4 bases and J lost 0, with 7 bases in between. The CDR3 sequence is 14 residues long. Germline CDR1 reads MNHEY; CDR2 reads SMNVEV (reference sequence). CDR3 residues: CASSSGYSNQPQHF. The CDR3 coding sequence is TGTGCCAGCAGTTCAGGCTATAGCAATCAGCCCCAGCATTTT.

The chain is built from TRBV10-3 and TRBJ1-2; TRBD1 aligns across 11 bases. Germline trimming cut 4 bases from V and 6 bases from J; bases unmatched to any gene: 4. This CDR3 comprises 14 residues. Germline-derived CDR1 and CDR2 are ENHRY and SYGVKD. The CDR3 region is CAISGGQGVDGYTF. The CDR3 bases are TGTGCCATCAGTGGGGGACAGGGGGTGGATGGCTACACCTTC.

The gene calls are TRBV5-4 and TRBJ2-1, with D hard to call. The CDR3 contains 15 residues. V shed 4 bases and J shed 0 bases, with 11 bases lying between them. Germline loops: CDR1 SGHNT, CDR2 YYREEE (reference sequence). The CDR3, as DNA: TGTGCCAGCAGCGGTAGCCGCAGCTCCTACAATGAGCAGTTCTTC. It yields the protein CASSGSRSSYNEQFF.

The chain links TRBV6-1 to TRBJ2-1; 12 bases agree with TRBD1. V lost 5 bases, J lost 8 bases, and 10 bases stayed unmatched. The V gene's germline CDR1 is MNHNS and CDR2 SASEGT. This CDR3 has 16 amino acids. Here the CDR3 reads CASSQDGTGGNDEQFF. CDR3 in DNA: TGTGCCAGCAGTCAAGACGGGACAGGGGGCAACGATGAGCAGTTCTTC.

This rearrangement joins TRBV7-9 to TRBJ2-7; 7 bases are shared with TRBD1. V lost 5 bases to trimming and J lost 0 bases; unmatched junction nucleotides: 10. The germline CDR1 and CDR2 sequences are SEHNR and FQNEAQ (reference sequence). This CDR3 has 16 residues. The CDR3 protein is CASSTSTGQSSYEQYF. Written as DNA, the CDR3 is TGTGCCAGCAGCACCTCGACAGGGCAATCCTCCTACGAGCAGTACTTC.

The V gene is TRBV7-9, the J gene TRBJ2-7; D uncertain. There are 14 residues in the CDR3. Trimming shortened V by 6 bases and J by 1 base, and 13 bases separated the two germline ends. In germline, CDR1 is SEHNR, CDR2 FQNEAQ (reference sequence). CDR3 nucleotides: TGTGCCAGCAGTGGGTACAGTCAGTCCTACGAGCAGTACTTC. It specifies CASSGYSQSYEQYF.

This clone appeared a single time. CDR3 nucleotides: TGTGCCAGCAGCGTTGAGGGCCTGGGAGAGACCCAGTACTTC. Translating it yields CASSVEGLGETQYF. This chain connects TRBV9 to TRBJ2-5, with TRBD2 as a possible D gene (5 bases). The CDR3 is made up of 14 amino acids. Per germline, CDR1 SGDLS and CDR2 YYNGEE. Trimming left V 2 bases short and J 4 bases short, with 12 bases between.

This chain joins TRBV13 and TRBJ1-1, with unresolved D. This CDR3 has 15 amino acids. V was cut by 7 bases and J by 0 bases, with 15 bases left in between. Germline CDR1 reads PRHDT; CDR2 reads FYEKMQ (reference sequence). CDR3 sequence: CASTRGRQMNTEAFF. The CDR3 region has the DNA TGTGCCAGCACTCGCGGGAGACAAATGAACACTGAAGCTTTCTTT.

The rearrangement uses TRBV18 and TRBJ2-5; tentative D call: TRBD2 (6 bases). With 1 base removed from V and 2 bases from J, the gap between germline ends came to 11 bases. CDR3 length: 15 residues. Germline CDR1 KGHSH, CDR2 LQKENI. The CDR3, as DNA: TGTGCCAGCTCACCACAGGGCGGGGTACAAGAGACCCAGTACTTC. Its protein is CASSPQGGVQETQYF.

V is TRBV19 and J is TRBJ2-7, with 9 bases that match TRBD1. The V and J ends lost 4 bases and 6 bases, in that order; junction bases with no gene match: 4. CDR3 length equals 13 residues. Germline-derived CDR1 and CDR2 are LNHDA and SQIVND (reference sequence). The CDR3: CASSTDRGREQYF. Here the CDR3 DNA reads TGTGCCAGTAGTACGGACAGGGGACGCGAGCAGTACTTC.

In this sample, this clone turned up a few times. This chain joins TRBV19 and TRBJ2-5; a possible D gene is TRBD1 (5 bases). Germline V gene lookup returns CDR1 LNHDA and CDR2 SQIVND (reference sequence). V was pared by 4 bases and J by 2 bases, with 8 bases between. CDR3 size: 13 residues. The CDR3 protein is CASSKGLQETQYF. The CDR3, as DNA: TGTGCCAGTAGTAAGGGGCTACAAGAGACCCAGTACTTC. Full variable domain (missing parts from reference TRBV19 and TRBJ2-5): DGGITQSPKYLFRKEGQNVTLSCEQNLNHDAMYWYRQDPGQGLRLIYYSQIVNDFQKGDIAEGYSVSREKKESFPLTVTSAQKNPTAFYLCASSKGLQETQYFGPGTRLLVL.